This TCR beta chain appears in the sequencing data of a study of cytomegalovirus exposure and HLA in healthy donors. The study, taken as a whole, reports: Later analysis suggested most CMV-associated TCR beta chains were HLA-restricted.

In the PCR, 60 Vbeta and 13 Jbeta primers were used. Sequencing used immunoSEQ multiplex PCR; TCRdb keeps in-frame clones, though not all of them. The table lists about 89,000 clones, roughly 80% of them singletons. About this clone itself: As yet, its antigen is unknown.

This clonotype was sampled from a man aged 25 to 40 in good health and CMV-seronegative. The sequencing sample was made of PBMCs.

The CDR3 protein is CASSVAEQGGSTNEKLFF. The CDR3 nucleotides read TGTGCCAGCAGCGTAGCCGAACAGGGTGGGTCAACTAATGAAAAACTGTTTTTT. The rearrangement uses TRBV9 and TRBJ1-4; tentatively, D is TRBD1 (6 bases). The V gene's germline CDR1 is SGDLS and CDR2 YYNGEE. Trimming removed 0 bases at V and 0 bases at J, with 15 bases between. The CDR3 extends over 18 amino acids.